This passage covers 2 T cell receptor beta chains from one sample sequenced in a study of identical twins. TCRdb re-derived calls from the 5' RACE reads in MiXCR, one entry per CDR3 protein. The sample holds approximately 500,000 distinct CDR3 sequences, 20% to 25% seen once. The same data also went into a second study, on T cells expressing NK-cell markers.

The sequencing input was CD4+ T cells sorted from blood. The source of these receptors is a woman aged 18-29 years in good health.

This clonotype was found a few times. The rearrangement joins TRBV7-8 to TRBJ1-4; D is perhaps TRBD1 (6 bases). Germline CDR1 and CDR2: SGHVS and FQNEAQ. Trimming left V 0 bases short and J 9 bases short, with 17 bases between. The CDR3 spans 16 residues. Written as DNA, the CDR3 is TGTGCCAGCAGCTTAGCGCAGGGGTGGGGGATGAAAAAACTGTTTTTT. This encodes CASSLAQGWGMKKLFF.

Regarding this clonotype: This may be a read error, as it is one base from a much larger clone. The V and J genes are TRBV5-1 and TRBJ2-1; D might be TRBD1 or TRBD2, each matching 5 bases. Trimming shortened V by 0 bases and J by 7 bases, and 14 bases separated the two germline ends. Germline CDR1 SGHRS, CDR2 YFSETQ. This CDR3 is built from 15 residues. The CDR3 loop reads CASSLVYGASNEQFF. The CDR3 DNA reads as TGCGCCAGCAGCTTGGTTTACGGGGCGTCGAATGAGCAGTTCTTC. The whole variable domain, filled in from reference TRBV5-1 and TRBJ2-1, reads KAGVTQTPRYLIKTRGQQVTLSCSPISGHRSVSWYQQTPGQGLQFLFEYFSETQRNKGNFPGRFSGRQFSNSRSEMNVSTLELGDSALYLCASSLVYGASNEQFFGPGTRLTVL.